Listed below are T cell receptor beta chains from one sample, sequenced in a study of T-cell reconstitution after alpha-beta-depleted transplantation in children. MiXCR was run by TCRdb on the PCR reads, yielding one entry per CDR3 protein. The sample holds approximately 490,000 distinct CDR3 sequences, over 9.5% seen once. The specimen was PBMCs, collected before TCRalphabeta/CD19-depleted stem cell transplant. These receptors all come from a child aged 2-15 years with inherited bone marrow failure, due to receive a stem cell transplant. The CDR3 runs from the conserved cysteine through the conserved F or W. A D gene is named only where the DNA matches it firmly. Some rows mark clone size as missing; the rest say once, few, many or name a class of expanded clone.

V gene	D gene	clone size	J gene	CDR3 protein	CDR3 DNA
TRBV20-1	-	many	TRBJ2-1	CSAPDLVVYNEQFF	TGCAGTGCTCCCGACCTAGTAGTCTACAATGAGCAGTTCTTC
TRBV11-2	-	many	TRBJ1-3	CASSTGHHSGNTIYF	TGTGCCAGCAGCACGGGACATCACTCTGGAAACACCATATATTTT
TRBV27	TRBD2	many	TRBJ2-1	CASSLLISGGYNEQFF	TGTGCCAGCAGTTTATTGATTAGCGGGGGATACAATGAGCAGTTCTTC
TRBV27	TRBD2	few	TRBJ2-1	CASSKGTSGTYNEQFF	TGTGCCAGCAGTAAAGGGACTAGCGGGACCTACAATGAGCAGTTCTTC
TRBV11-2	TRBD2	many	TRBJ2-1	CASSWGPAGGGNEQFF	TGTGCCAGCAGCTGGGGGCCAGCGGGAGGTGGTAATGAGCAGTTCTTC
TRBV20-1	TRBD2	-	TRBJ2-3	CSAERTSGLSTDTQYF	TGCAGTGCGGAAAGGACTAGCGGGCTTAGCACAGATACGCAGTATTTT
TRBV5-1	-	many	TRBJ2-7	CASSPQRTYAHEQYF	TGCGCCAGCAGCCCCCAGCGGACTTATGCTCACGAGCAGTACTTC
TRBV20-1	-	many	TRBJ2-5	CSHESGIQETQYF	TGCAGTCACGAAAGCGGCATCCAAGAGACCCAGTACTTC
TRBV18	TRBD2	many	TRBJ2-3	CASSPGLASTDTQYF	TGTGCCAGCTCACCGGGACTAGCTAGCACAGATACGCAGTATTTT
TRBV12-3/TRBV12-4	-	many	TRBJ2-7	CASSFFRAEQYF	TGTGCCAGCAGTTTCTTCAGGGCCGAGCAGTACTTC
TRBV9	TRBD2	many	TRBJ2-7	CASSVGLAGGSSYEQYF	TGTGCCAGCAGCGTAGGACTAGCGGGAGGATCCTCCTACGAGCAGTACTTC
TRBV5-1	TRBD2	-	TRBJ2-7	CASNKPGEGRYEQYF	TGCGCCAGCAATAAACCCGGGGAGGGCCGGTACGAGCAGTACTTC
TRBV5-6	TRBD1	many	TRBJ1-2	CASSFVGQGYGYTF	TGTGCCAGCAGCTTTGTAGGACAGGGGTATGGCTACACCTTC
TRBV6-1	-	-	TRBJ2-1	CASPRGRAYYDNEQFF	TGTGCCAGCCCCCGTGGTCGGGCCTACTACGACAATGAGCAGTTCTTC
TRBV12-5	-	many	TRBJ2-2	CASGLGGGELFF	TGTGCTAGTGGTTTGGGCGGCGGGGAGCTGTTTTTT
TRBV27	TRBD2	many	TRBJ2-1	CASCIAGGVASSYNEQFF	TGTGCCAGCTGCATAGCGGGAGGCGTCGCTAGCTCCTACAATGAGCAGTTCTTC
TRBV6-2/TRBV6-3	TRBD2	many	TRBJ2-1	CASSYSKGTSIFNEQFF	TGTGCCAGCAGTTACTCGAAGGGGACTAGCATCTTCAATGAGCAGTTCTTC
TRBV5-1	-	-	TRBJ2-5	CASSVDSQETQYF	TGCGCCAGCAGCGTGGACAGCCAAGAGACCCAGTACTTC
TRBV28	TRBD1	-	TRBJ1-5	CASSSRTGGSGSNQPQHF	TGTGCCAGCAGCTCACGTACAGGGGGCTCGGGGAGCAATCAGCCCCAGCATTTT
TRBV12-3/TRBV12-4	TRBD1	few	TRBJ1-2	CASRTTQGAVGGYTF	TGTGCCAGCAGGACCACACAGGGGGCTGTCGGTGGCTACACCTTC
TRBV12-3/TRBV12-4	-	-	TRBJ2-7	CASSFAEGAYEQYF	TGTGCCAGCAGTTTCGCGGAGGGTGCATACGAGCAGTACTTC
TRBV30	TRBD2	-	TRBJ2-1	CAWSSGSGYNEQFF	TGTGCCTGGAGTAGCGGGAGTGGGTACAATGAGCAGTTCTTC
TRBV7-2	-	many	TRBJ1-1	CASSLYTDATMNTEAFF	TGTGCCAGCAGCTTATACACGGACGCCACTATGAACACTGAAGCTTTCTTT
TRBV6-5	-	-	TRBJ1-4	CASSYIGTSEKLFF	TGTGCCAGCAGTTACATCGGAACAAGCGAAAAACTGTTTTTT
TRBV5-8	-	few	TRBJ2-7	CASSRAGRTSYEQYF	TGTGCCAGCAGCAGGGCGGGACGGACCTCCTACGAGCAGTACTTC
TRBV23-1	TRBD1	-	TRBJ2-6	CASSKGDRCSSGANVLTF	TGCGCCAGCTCAAAAGGGGACAGATGCAGCTCTGGGGCCAACGTCCTGACTTTC
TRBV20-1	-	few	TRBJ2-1	CSAREPPGPPFNEQFF	TGCAGTGCTAGAGAGCCCCCCGGGCCTCCCTTCAATGAGCAGTTCTTC
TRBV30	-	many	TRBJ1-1	CAWSGGLAAFF	TGTGCCTGGAGTGGGGGTCTAGCAGCTTTCTTT
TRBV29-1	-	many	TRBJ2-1	CSVEWWGRSYNEQFF	TGCAGCGTTGAATGGTGGGGTAGGTCCTACAATGAGCAGTTCTTC
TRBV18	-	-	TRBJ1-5	CASSPPRGQPQHF	TGTGCCAGCTCACCTCCGCGGGGTCAGCCCCAGCATTTT
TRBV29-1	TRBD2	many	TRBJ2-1	CSLLGTSDSYNEQFF	TGCAGCCTCCTCGGGACTAGCGATTCCTACAATGAGCAGTTCTTC
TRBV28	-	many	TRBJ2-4	CASSFRWTAKNIQYF	TGTGCCAGCAGTTTTAGGTGGACAGCCAAAAACATTCAGTACTTC
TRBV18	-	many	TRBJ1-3	CASSPFDPWNTIYF	TGTGCCAGCTCACCATTCGACCCATGGAACACCATATATTTT
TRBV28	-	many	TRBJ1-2	CASSLPEGERLYGYTF	TGTGCCAGCAGTTTACCGGAAGGGGAAAGGCTATATGGCTACACCTTC
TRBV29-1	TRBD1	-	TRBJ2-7	CSAAAGTGAVEQYF	TGCAGCGCTGCCGCCGGGACAGGGGCGGTCGAGCAGTACTTC
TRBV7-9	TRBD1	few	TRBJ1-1	CASSSAYRGGTEAFF	TGTGCCAGCAGTTCGGCTTACAGGGGCGGCACTGAAGCTTTCTTT
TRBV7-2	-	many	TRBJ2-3	CASSWIGITDTQYF	TGTGCCAGCAGCTGGATTGGAATCACAGATACGCAGTATTTT
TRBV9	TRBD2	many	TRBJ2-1	CASSVQSGTSYNEQFF	TGTGCCAGCAGCGTACAGAGCGGGACCTCCTACAATGAGCAGTTCTTC
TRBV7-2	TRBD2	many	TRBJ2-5	CASSLVRTSGRTETQYF	TGTGCCAGCAGCTTAGTAAGGACTAGCGGGAGGACGGAGACCCAGTACTTC
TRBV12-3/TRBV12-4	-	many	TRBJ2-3	CASSSGPNVADTQYF	TGTGCCAGCAGTTCGGGACCTAACGTCGCAGATACGCAGTATTTT
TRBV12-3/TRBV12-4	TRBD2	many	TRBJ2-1	CASSTRTSGRDEQFF	TGTGCCAGCAGTACCAGGACTAGCGGGAGAGATGAGCAGTTCTTC
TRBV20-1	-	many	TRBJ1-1	CSARYDTNTEAFF	TGCAGTGCTAGATACGACACGAACACTGAAGCTTTCTTT
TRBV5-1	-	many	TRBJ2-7	CASSLLREPYEQYF	TGCGCCAGCAGCTTGCTCCGGGAGCCCTACGAGCAGTACTTC
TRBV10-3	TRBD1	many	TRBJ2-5	CAISKTGDGETQYF	TGTGCCATCAGCAAGACAGGGGATGGGGAGACCCAGTACTTC
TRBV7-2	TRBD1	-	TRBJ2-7	CASSLVPSRQGTYEQYF	TGTGCCAGCAGCTTAGTACCTTCCCGACAGGGGACCTACGAGCAGTACTTC
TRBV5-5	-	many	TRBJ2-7	CASSLGPGNSYEQYF	TGTGCCAGCAGCTTGGGTCCAGGAAACTCCTACGAGCAGTACTTC
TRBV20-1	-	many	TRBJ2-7	CSARAGTYEQYF	TGCAGTGCTAGAGCGGGTACCTACGAGCAGTACTTC